This TCR beta chain was identified during a study of T cells in Graves' hyperthyroidism and ophthalmopathy. Amplification targeted TCR beta CDR3 regions from RNA transcripts. Initially, a first-round RT-PCR of the TCR CDR3 employed the HTBI primer set. MiXCR, applied by TCRdb to the multiplex PCR reads, yields one record per CDR3 protein. The table has roughly 580,000 distinct CDR3 sequences, about 45% seen once; the top ten hold 6.5% to 9%. Researchers barred patients who had uncontrolled infection, other autoimmune disease, pregnancy or lactation. Regarding the study as a whole: Most thyroid clonotypes expanded above 0.001 were also detected in blood. The model identified upcoming ophthalmopathy a median 6.5 months ahead of onset. A 13 V-J model separated ophthalmopathy from stable hyperthyroidism.

This CDR3 spans 14 amino acids. CDR1 and CDR2 (germline): MNHEY, SVGEGT. With 6 bases removed from V and 3 bases from J, the gap between germline ends came to 11 bases. Notes on this clonotype: The target antigen is unknown.

The receptor's source is a woman between 18 and 29 years old with Graves' hyperthyroidism. The sequenced sample was peripheral blood or thyroid tissue (not recorded which). J is TRBJ1-4 and V is TRBV6-2 or TRBV6-3, with D tentatively TRBD1 (5 bases). CDR3 bases: TGTGCCAGCAGCTTCGGGGGGGCTAATGAAAAACTGTTTTTT. It is translated as CASSFGGANEKLFF.